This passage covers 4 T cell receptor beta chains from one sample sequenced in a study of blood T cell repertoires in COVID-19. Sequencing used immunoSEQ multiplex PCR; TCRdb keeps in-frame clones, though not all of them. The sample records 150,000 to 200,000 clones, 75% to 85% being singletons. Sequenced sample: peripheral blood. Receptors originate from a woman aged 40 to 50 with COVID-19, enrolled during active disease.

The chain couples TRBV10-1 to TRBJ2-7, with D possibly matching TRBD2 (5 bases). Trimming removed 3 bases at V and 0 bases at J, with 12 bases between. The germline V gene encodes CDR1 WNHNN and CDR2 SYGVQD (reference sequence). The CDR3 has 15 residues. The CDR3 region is CASSEARLTSYEQYF. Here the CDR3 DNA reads TGCGCCAGCAGTGAAGCGCGACTAACCTCCTACGAGCAGTACTTC.

CDR3 residues: CASSLSQGSGYGYTF. In DNA form, the CDR3 reads TGTGCCAGCAGCTTATCCCAGGGGTCCGGCTATGGCTACACCTTC. The genes are TRBV7-2 and TRBJ1-2, with D tentatively TRBD1 (6 bases). Germline CDR1 reads SGHTA; CDR2 reads FQGNSA. V lost 2 bases, J lost 4 bases, and 14 bases lay in between. This CDR3 has 15 residues.

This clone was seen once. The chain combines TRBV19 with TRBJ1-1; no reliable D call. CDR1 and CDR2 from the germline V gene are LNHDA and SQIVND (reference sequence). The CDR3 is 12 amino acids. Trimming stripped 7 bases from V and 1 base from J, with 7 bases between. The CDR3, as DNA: TGTGCCAGTACCCAGGAGAACACTGAAGCTTTCTTT. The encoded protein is CASTQENTEAFF.

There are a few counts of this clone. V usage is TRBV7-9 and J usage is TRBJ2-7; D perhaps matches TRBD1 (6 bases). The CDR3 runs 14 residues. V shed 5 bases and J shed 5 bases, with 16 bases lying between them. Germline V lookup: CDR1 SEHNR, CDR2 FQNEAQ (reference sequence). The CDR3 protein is CASSTYRENNEQYF. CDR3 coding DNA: TGTGCCAGCAGCACCTACAGGGAAAACAACGAGCAGTACTTC.